This T cell receptor beta chain comes out of a study of blood T cell repertoires in COVID-19. Study summary: Some COVID-19 samples were acute and others convalescent; all came from the United States, Italy and Spain. Sources were T cells, B-cell-depleted T cells, or PBMCs; the material itself was cDNA or gDNA.

The ends lost 4 bases at V and 5 bases at J; junction bases unmatched: 13. The CDR3 length is 16 residues. The germline V gene has CDR1 SGHRS and CDR2 YFSETQ. People in the exposed group encountered a COVID-19 case within 2 weeks before entering the study. In the authors' workflow: Amplified reference gene primers provided the basis for estimating nucleated cell counts. TCRdb's copy holds only in-frame clones and misses some; the assay was immunoSEQ multiplex PCR. V, J and clone size are taken as reported in that table, and D and trimming were inferred from the DNA itself. Of 200,000 to 250,000 clones listed, 83% were seen once; the top ten hold 3% to 4.5%.

The chain is built from TRBV5-1 and TRBJ1-2; 8 nucleotides line up with TRBD1. Specimen: PBMCs or T cells enriched from blood (not recorded which). This clonotype was obtained from a woman aged 40 to 50 who had been exposed to COVID-19. Written as DNA, the CDR3 is TGCGCCAGCAGCCGGGGGGAGGACAGGGTCCGGTATGGCTACACCTTC. Its protein is CASSRGEDRVRYGYTF. The full variable domain, in which reference TRBV5-1 and TRBJ1-2 provide the parts outside the CDR3, is KAGVTQTPRYLIKTRGQQVTLSCSPISGHRSVSWYQQTPGQGLQFLFEYFSETQRNKGNFPGRFSGRQFSNSRSEMNVSTLELGDSALYLCASSRGEDRVRYGYTFGSGTRLTVV.